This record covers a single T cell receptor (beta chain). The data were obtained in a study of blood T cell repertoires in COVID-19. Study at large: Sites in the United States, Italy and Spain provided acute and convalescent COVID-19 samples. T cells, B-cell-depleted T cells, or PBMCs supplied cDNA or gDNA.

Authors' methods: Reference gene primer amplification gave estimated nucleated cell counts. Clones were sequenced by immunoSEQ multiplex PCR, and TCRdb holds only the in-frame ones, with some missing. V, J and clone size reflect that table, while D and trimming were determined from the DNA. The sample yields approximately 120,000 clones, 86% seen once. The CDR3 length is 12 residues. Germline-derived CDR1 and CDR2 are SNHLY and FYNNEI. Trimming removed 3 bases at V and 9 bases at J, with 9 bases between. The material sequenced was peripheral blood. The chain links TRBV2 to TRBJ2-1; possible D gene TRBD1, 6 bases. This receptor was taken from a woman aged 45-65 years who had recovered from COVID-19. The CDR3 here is CASSERGGEQFF. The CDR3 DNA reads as TGTGCCAGCAGTGAGAGAGGGGGTGAGCAGTTCTTC.